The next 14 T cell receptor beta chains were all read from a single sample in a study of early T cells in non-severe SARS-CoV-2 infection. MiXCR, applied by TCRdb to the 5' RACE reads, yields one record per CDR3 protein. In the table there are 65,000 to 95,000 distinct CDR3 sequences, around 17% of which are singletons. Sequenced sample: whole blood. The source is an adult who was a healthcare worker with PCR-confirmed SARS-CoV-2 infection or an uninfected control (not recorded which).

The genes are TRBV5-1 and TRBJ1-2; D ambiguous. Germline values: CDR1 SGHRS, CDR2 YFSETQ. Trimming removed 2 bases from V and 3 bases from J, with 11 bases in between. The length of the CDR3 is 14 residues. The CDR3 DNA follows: TGCGCCAGCAGCTTCGGGAGGGCCTACTATGGCTACACCTTC. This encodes CASSFGRAYYGYTF.

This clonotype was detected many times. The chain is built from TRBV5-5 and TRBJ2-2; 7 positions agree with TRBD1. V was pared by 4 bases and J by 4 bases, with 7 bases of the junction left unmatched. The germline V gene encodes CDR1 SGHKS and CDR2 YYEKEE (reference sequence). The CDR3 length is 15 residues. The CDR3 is CASSRDSLGTGELFF. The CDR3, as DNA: TGTGCCAGCAGCCGGGACAGTCTGGGCACCGGGGAGCTGTTTTTT.

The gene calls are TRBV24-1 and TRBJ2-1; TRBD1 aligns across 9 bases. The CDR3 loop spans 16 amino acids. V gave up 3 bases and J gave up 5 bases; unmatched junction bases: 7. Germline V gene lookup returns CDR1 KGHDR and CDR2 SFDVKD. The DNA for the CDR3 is TGTGCCACCAGTGATCTGGGGACAGGGTTTAACAATGAGCAGTTCTTC. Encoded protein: CATSDLGTGFNNEQFF.

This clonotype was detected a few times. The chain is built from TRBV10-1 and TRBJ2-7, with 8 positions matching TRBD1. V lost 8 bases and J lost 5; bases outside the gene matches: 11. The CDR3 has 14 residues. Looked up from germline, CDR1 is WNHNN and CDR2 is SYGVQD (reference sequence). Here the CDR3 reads CASSKRTGIDEQYF. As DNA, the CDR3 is TGCGCCAGCTCTAAAAGGACAGGGATCGACGAGCAGTACTTC.

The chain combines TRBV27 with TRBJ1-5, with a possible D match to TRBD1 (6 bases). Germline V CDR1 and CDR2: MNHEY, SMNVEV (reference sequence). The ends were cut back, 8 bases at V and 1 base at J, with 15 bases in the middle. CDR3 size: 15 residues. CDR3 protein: CASDRAGASNQPQHF. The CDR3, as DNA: TGTGCCAGCGACCGAGCAGGGGCGAGCAATCAGCCCCAGCATTTT.

Here the CDR3 reads CASSLNGNYGYTF. The CDR3 DNA sequence: TGTGCCAGCAGCTTGAACGGAAACTATGGCTACACCTTC. The chain combines TRBV5-5 with TRBJ1-2; D is unresolved. V lost 1 base to trimming and J lost 2 bases, with 6 bases between them. The CDR3 is made up of 13 amino acids. The germline CDR1 and CDR2 sequences are SGHKS and YYEKEE (reference sequence).

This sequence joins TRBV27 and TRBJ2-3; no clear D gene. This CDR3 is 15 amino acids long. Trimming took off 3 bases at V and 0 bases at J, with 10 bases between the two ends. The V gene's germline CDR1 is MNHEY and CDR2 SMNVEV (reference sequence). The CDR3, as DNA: TGTGCCAGCAGTTTTGGGGTGACTAGCACAGATACGCAGTATTTT. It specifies CASSFGVTSTDTQYF.

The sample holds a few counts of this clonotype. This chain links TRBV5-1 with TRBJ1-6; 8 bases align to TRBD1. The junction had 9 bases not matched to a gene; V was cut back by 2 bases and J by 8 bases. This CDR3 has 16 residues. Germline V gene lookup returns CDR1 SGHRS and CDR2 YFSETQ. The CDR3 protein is CASSFSPAGGDSPLHF. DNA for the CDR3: TGCGCCAGCAGCTTTTCCCCGGCAGGGGGCGATTCACCCCTCCACTTT.

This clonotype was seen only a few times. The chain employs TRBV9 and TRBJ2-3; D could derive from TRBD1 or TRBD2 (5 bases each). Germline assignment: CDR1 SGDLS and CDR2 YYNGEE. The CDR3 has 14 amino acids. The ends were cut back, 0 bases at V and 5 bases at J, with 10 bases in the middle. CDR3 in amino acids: CASSVASRGDTQYF. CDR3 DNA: TGTGCCAGCAGCGTAGCGTCGAGGGGAGATACGCAGTATTTT.

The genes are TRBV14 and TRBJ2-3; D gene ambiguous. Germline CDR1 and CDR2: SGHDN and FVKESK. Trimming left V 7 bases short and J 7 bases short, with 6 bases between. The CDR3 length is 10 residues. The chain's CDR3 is CASIINTQYF. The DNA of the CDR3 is TGTGCCAGCATCATTAATACGCAGTATTTT.

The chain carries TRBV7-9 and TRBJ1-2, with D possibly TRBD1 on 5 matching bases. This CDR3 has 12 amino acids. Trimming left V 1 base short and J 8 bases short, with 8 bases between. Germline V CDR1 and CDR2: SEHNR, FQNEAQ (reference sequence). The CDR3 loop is CASSLDQGGYTF. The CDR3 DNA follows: TGTGCCAGCAGCTTAGATCAGGGAGGCTACACCTTC. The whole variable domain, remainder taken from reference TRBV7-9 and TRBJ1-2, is DTGVSQNPRHKITKRGQNVTFRCDPISEHNRLYWYRQTLGQGPEFLTYFQNEAQLEKSRLLSDRFSAERPKGSFSTLEIQRTEQGDSAMYLCASSLDQGGYTFGSGTRLTVV.

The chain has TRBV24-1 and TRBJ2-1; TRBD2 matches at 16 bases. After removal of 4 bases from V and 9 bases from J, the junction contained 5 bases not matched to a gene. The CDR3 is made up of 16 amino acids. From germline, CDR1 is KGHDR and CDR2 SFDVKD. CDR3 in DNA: TGTGCCACCAGTGACCCGGGACTAGCGGGAGGGGTTGAGCAGTTCTTC. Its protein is CATSDPGLAGGVEQFF.

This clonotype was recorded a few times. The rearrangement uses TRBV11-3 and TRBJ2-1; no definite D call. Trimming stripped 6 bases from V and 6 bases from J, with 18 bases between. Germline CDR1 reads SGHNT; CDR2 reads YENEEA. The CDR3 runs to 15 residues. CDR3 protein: CASSSIEELGNEQFF. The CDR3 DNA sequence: TGTGCCAGCAGTTCTATCGAGGAGCTAGGCAATGAGCAGTTCTTC.

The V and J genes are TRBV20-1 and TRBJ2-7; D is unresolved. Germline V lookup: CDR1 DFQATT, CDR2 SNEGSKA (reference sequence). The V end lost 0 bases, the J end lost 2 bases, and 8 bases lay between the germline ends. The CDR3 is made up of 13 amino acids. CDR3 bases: TGCAGTGCTAGAGATCTCACACCCTACGAGCAGTACTTC. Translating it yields CSARDLTPYEQYF.